This TCR beta chain originates from a study of blood T cell repertoires in COVID-19. Study background: PBMCs, B-cell-depleted T cells, or T cells were the source of the cDNA or gDNA that made up the material.

The table came from immunoSEQ multiplex PCR; TCRdb's copy has only in-frame clones and leaves some out. Among 150,000 or so clones, over 80% were seen once, and the ten largest hold approximately 13%. From germline, CDR1 is SGHRS and CDR2 YFSETQ. The CDR3 has 13 residues. V lost 4 bases to trimming and J lost 6 bases, with 11 bases between them. Specimen: peripheral blood. This rearrangement joins TRBV5-1 to TRBJ1-5, with D hard to call. The TCR was taken from a man between 65 and 79 years old who had recovered from COVID-19. CDR3 sequence: CASSIEGGQPQHF. CDR3 coding DNA: TGCGCCAGCAGCATCGAGGGCGGTCAGCCCCAGCATTTT. Variable domain in full (rest from reference TRBV5-1 and TRBJ1-5): KAGVTQTPRYLIKTRGQQVTLSCSPISGHRSVSWYQQTPGQGLQFLFEYFSETQRNKGNFPGRFSGRQFSNSRSEMNVSTLELGDSALYLCASSIEGGQPQHFGDGTRLSIL.